Sequencing of this T cell receptor (beta chain) was carried out in a study of blood T cell repertoires in COVID-19. Across the study: COVID-19 samples from acute and convalescent phases originated in the United States, Italy and Spain. T cells, B-cell-depleted T cells, or PBMCs supplied cDNA or gDNA.

Between the trimmed V and J ends, which lost 7 bases and 2 bases, there was a span of 12 bases. From germline, CDR1 is SEHNR and CDR2 FQNEAQ (reference sequence). There are 15 residues in the CDR3. Authors' analysis steps: Amplification from reference gene primers served as the basis for estimated nucleated cell counts. Some clones are missing from TCRdb's copy, which holds only in-frame ones; the method was immunoSEQ multiplex PCR. V, J and clone size derive from that table, while D and trimming were established from the DNA sequence. The table records 150,000 to 160,000 clones, roughly 89% of them present only once.

J is TRBJ2-6 and V is TRBV7-9, with a possible D match to TRBD2 (5 bases). Input material: peripheral blood. This clonotype originated in a man aged 45-65 years with acute or convalescent COVID-19. The DNA of the CDR3 is TGTGCCAGCAAGATAACCGGGGCTGGGGCCAACGTCCTGACTTTC. Its protein is CASKITGAGANVLTF.